The sample holds a few counts of the clone carrying this T cell receptor (beta chain). TCRdb redid the calling of the RT-PCR reads with MiXCR, one entry per CDR3 protein. The data show 650,000 to 800,000 distinct CDR3 sequences, 14% seen once. The TCR sequence derives from a female donor in good health, serving as a healthy control. Sequencing was done on a sample of memory CD4+ T cells from blood.

The CDR3 here is CASSLGNSVYYGYTF. The CDR3, as DNA: TGTGCCAGCAGCTTAGGGAACAGCGTTTACTATGGCTACACCTTC. The chain employs TRBV7-2 and TRBJ1-2, with no clear D. Germline V gene sequence: CDR1 SGHTA, CDR2 FQGNSA. V lost 1 base, J lost 3 bases, and 12 bases lay in between. CDR3 length equals 15 residues.